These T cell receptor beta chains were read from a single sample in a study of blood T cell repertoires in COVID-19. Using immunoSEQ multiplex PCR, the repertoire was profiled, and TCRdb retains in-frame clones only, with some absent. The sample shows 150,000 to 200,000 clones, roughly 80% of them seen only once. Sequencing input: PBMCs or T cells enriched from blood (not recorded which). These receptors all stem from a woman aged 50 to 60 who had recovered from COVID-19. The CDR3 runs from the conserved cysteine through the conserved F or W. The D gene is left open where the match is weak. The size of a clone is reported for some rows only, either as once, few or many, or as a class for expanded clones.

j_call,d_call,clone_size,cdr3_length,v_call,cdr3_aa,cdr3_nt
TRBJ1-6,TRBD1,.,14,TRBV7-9,CASSSDRVNSPLHF,TGTGCCAGCAGCTCAGACAGGGTTAATTCACCCCTCCACTTT
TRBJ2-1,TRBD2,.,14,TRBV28,CASAGASSYNEQFF,TGTGCCTCAGCGGGGGCCAGCTCCTACAATGAGCAGTTCTTC
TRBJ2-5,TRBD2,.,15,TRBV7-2,CASSLERGGYETQYF,TGTGCCAGCAGCTTGGAACGGGGGGGGTACGAGACCCAGTACTTC
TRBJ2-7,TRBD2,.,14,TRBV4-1,CASSPWEGSYEQYF,TGCGCCAGCAGCCCTTGGGAGGGGTCCTACGAGCAGTACTTC
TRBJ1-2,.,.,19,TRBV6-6,CASSYSVGSGGLTGYGYTF,TGTGCCAGCAGCTACAGTGTGGGGTCGGGGGGCCTGACTGGCTATGGCTACACCTTC
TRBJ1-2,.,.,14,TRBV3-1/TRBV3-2,CASSQSRVGDGYTF,TGTGCCAGCAGCCAAAGCAGGGTTGGGGATGGCTACACCTTC
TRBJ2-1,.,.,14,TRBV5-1,CASSPGTPGDEQFF,TGCGCCAGCAGCCCGGGGACTCCCGGCGATGAGCAGTTCTTC
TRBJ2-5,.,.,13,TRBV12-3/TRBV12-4,CASSLAGGETQYF,TGTGCCAGCAGTTTGGCGGGCGGGGAGACCCAGTACTTC
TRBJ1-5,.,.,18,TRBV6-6,CASSPSFIAQGFDQPQHF,TGTGCCAGCAGTCCGTCGTTCATCGCACAGGGCTTTGATCAGCCCCAGCATTTT
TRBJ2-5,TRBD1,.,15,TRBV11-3,CASSLGRGQIKTQYF,TGTGCCAGCAGCTTAGGAAGGGGGCAAATAAAGACCCAGTACTTC
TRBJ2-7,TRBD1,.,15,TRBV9,CASSTGTGMGYEQYF,TGTGCCAGCAGTACCGGGACAGGCATGGGTTACGAGCAGTACTTC
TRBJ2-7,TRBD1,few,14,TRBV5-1,CASSPGDRTYEQYF,TGCGCCAGCAGCCCAGGGGACAGGACCTACGAGCAGTACTTC
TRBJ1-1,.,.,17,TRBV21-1,CASSYKPPGLGNTEAFF,TGTGCCAGCAGCTACAAACCCCCAGGGCTTGGTAACACTGAAGCTTTCTTT
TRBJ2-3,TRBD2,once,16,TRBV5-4,CASSSRGGGWTDTQYF,TGTGCCAGCAGCTCGCGGGGCGGGGGGTGGACAGATACGCAGTATTTT
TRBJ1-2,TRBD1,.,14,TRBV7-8,CASSLDETGHGYTF,TGTGCCAGCAGCTTAGATGAGACAGGGCATGGCTACACCTTC
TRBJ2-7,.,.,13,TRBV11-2,CASSQTGGFEQYF,TGTGCCAGCAGCCAGACCGGCGGGTTCGAGCAGTACTTC
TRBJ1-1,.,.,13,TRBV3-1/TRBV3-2,CASSQAGGSEAFF,TGTGCCAGCAGCCAAGCGGGAGGGAGTGAAGCTTTCTTT
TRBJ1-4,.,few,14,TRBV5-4,CASSLEGAYEKLFF,TGTGCCAGCAGCTTGGAAGGGGCCTACGAAAAACTGTTTTTT
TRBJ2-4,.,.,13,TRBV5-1,CASSEGIKNIQYF,TGCGCCAGCAGTGAGGGTATCAAAAACATTCAGTACTTC
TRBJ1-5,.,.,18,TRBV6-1,CASSEYSRRMGNNQPQHF,TGTGCCAGCAGTGAATATAGTAGGAGGATGGGAAACAATCAGCCCCAGCATTTT
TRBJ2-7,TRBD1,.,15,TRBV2,CASSAGQGSRYEQYF,TGTGCCAGCAGTGCCGGACAGGGGTCACGCTACGAGCAGTACTTC
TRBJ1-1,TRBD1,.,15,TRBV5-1,CASSPRQGTNTEAFF,TGCGCCAGCAGCCCAAGACAGGGGACAAACACTGAAGCTTTCTTT
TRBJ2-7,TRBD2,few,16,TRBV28,CASSSWTSGGPYEQYF,TGTGCCAGCAGTTCATGGACTAGCGGGGGACCCTACGAGCAGTACTTC
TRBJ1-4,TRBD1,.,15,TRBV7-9,CASSTRTGRIEKLFF,TGTGCCAGCAGCACCCGGACAGGGAGAATCGAAAAACTGTTTTTT
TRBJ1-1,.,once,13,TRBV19,CASSLGSNTEAFF,TGTGCCAGTAGTTTAGGGAGCAACACTGAAGCTTTCTTT
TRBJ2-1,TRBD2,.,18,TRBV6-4,CGDNLGTSGGEIRNEQFF,TGTGGCGATAATTTAGGGACTAGCGGGGGGGAAATCCGGAATGAGCAGTTCTTC
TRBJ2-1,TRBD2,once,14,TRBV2,CASSASGPNNEQFF,TGTGCCAGCAGTGCTAGCGGACCTAACAATGAGCAGTTCTTC
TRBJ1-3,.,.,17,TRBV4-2,CASSPELRVLSGNTIYF,TGTGCCAGCAGCCCAGAACTGAGGGTTCTCTCTGGAAACACCATATATTTT
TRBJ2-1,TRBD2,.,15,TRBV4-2,CASSQEAGGYNEQFF,TGTGCCAGCAGCCAAGAAGCGGGGGGATACAATGAGCAGTTCTTC
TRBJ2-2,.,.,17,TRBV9,CASSVAKTSRATGELFF,TGTGCCAGCAGCGTAGCCAAAACGTCCAGGGCAACCGGGGAGCTGTTTTTT
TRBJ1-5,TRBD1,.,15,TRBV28,CASSSAGTGNQPQHF,TGTGCCAGCAGTTCCGCCGGGACAGGGAATCAGCCCCAGCATTTT
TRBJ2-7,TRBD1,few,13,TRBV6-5,CASRRDSTYEQYF,TGTGCCAGCAGGAGGGACAGCACCTACGAGCAGTACTTC
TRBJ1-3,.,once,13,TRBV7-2,CASSLVGGNTIYF,TGTGCCAGCAGCTTAGTCGGGGGAAACACCATATATTTT
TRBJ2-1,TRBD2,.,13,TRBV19,CASIIRGGHEQFF,TGTGCCAGTATAATACGGGGGGGGCATGAGCAGTTCTTC
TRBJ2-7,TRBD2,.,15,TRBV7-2,CASSRGGAGVGEQYF,TGTGCCAGCAGCCGCGGCGGAGCGGGAGTTGGCGAGCAGTACTTC
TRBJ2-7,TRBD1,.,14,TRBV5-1,CASSPGQGAHEQYF,TGCGCCAGCAGCCCTGGACAGGGGGCCCACGAGCAGTACTTC
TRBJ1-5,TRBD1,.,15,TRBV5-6,CASSRDRGQGQPQHF,TGTGCCAGCAGCCGGGACAGGGGGCAAGGGCAGCCCCAGCATTTT
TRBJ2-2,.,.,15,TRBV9,CASSPTIADTGELFF,TGTGCCAGCAGCCCAACTATAGCGGACACCGGGGAGCTGTTTTTT
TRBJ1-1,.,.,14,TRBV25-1,CASSELGQYTEAFF,TGTGCCAGCAGTGAACTAGGTCAGTACACTGAAGCTTTCTTT
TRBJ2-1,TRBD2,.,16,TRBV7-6,CASSLDPSGLRNEQFF,TGTGCCAGCAGCTTAGACCCTAGCGGGCTTAGGAATGAGCAGTTCTTC
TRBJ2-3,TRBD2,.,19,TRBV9,CASSVDPLASGGLADTQYF,TGTGCCAGCAGCGTAGACCCCCTTGCTAGCGGGGGGCTGGCAGATACGCAGTATTTT
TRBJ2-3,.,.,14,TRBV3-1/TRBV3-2,CASSPLGLTDTQYF,TGTGCCAGCAGCCCACTAGGCCTCACAGATACGCAGTATTTT
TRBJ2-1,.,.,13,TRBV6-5,CASSSRLSDEQFF,TGTGCCAGCAGTAGTCGACTATCTGATGAGCAGTTCTTC
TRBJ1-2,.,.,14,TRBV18,CASSPETGSSGYTF,TGTGCCAGCTCACCCGAAACAGGAAGCTCTGGCTACACCTTC
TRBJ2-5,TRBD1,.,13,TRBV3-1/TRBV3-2,CASSYTGEETQYF,TGTGCCAGCAGTTACACAGGGGAAGAGACCCAGTACTTC
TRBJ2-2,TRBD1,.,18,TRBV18,CASSASPGQGANTGELFF,TGTGCCAGCTCAGCAAGCCCGGGACAGGGGGCGAACACCGGGGAGCTGTTTTTT
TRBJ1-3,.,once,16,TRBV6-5,CASSYSIQASGNTIYF,TGTGCCAGCAGTTACTCGATCCAGGCCTCTGGAAACACCATATATTTT
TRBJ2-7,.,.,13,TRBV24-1,CATSASGDHEQYF,TGTGCCACCAGTGCGTCGGGGGACCACGAGCAGTACTTC
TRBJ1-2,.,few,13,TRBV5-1,CASSLGLNYGYTF,TGCGCCAGCAGTTTGGGACTTAACTATGGCTACACCTTC
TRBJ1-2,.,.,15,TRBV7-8,CASSLDRTSFYGYTF,TGTGCCAGCAGCTTGGACCGGACTTCCTTCTATGGCTACACCTTC
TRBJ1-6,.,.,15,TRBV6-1,CASSERGSVGSPLHF,TGTGCCAGCAGTGAAAGAGGGAGTGTTGGTTCACCCCTCCACTTT
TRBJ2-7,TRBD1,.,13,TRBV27,CASSITGGLEQYF,TGTGCCAGCAGTATAACAGGGGGCCTGGAGCAGTACTTC
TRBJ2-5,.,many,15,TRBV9,CASTSGADVVETQYF,TGTGCCAGCACCAGCGGTGCCGATGTTGTAGAGACCCAGTACTTC
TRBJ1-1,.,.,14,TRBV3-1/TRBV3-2,CASSQLRDRTEAFF,TGTGCCAGCAGCCAACTCAGGGATCGCACTGAAGCTTTCTTT